The 21 T cell receptor beta chains below come from one sample, sequenced in a study of blood T cells in healthy people across ages. A J-beta primer mix and a sample-barcoded 5' primer were used in a second PCR of roughly 6 to 11 cycles. TCRdb re-called the 5' RACE reads with MiXCR, one entry per CDR3 protein. The data hold some 780,000 distinct CDR3 sequences, with about 61% observed a single time. Sequenced sample: blood. These TCRs come from a middle-aged man in good health.

V gene TRBV5-1 combines with J gene TRBJ2-3; TRBD1 or TRBD2 may be the D gene (5 bases each). Trimming cost V 1 base and J 1 base, with 13 bases left between them. Germline-derived CDR1 and CDR2 are SGHRS and YFSETQ. The CDR3 loop spans 16 amino acids. CDR3 in amino acids: CASSLYRGVGTDTQYF. The CDR3 DNA is TGCGCCAGCAGCTTGTATCGAGGGGTTGGCACAGATACGCAGTATTTT.

The table lists this clonotype with a few counts. The chain is built from TRBV9 and TRBJ1-6; no clear D gene. Germline V CDR1 and CDR2: SGDLS, YYNGEE. Trimming left V 0 bases short and J 1 base short, with 2 bases between. CDR3 size: 14 residues. The CDR3, as DNA: TGTGCCAGCAGCGTAGGATCCTATAATTCACCCCTCCACTTT. Protein sequence: CASSVGSYNSPLHF. Variable domain in full (rest from reference TRBV9 and TRBJ1-6): DSGVTQTPKHLITATGQRVTLRCSPRSGDLSVYWYQQSLDQGLQFLIQYYNGEERAKGNILERFSAQQFPDLHSELNLSSLELGDSALYFCASSVGSYNSPLHFGNGTRLTVT.

V and J are TRBV28 and TRBJ2-6, with a tentative D call TRBD1 (6 bases). V was cut by 4 bases and J by 0 bases, with 25 bases left in between. The V gene's germline CDR1 is MDHEN and CDR2 SYDVKM. This CDR3 has 21 residues. This chain's CDR3 is CASSSSPLQQGFSSGANVLTF. The CDR3 DNA follows: TGTGCCAGCAGTTCCTCACCCCTTCAACAGGGTTTCAGCTCTGGGGCCAACGTCCTGACTTTC.

V and J are TRBV18 and TRBJ2-1; 7 bases align to TRBD2. The V gene's germline CDR1 is KGHSH and CDR2 LQKENI. This CDR3 region has 15 residues. The ends lost 6 bases at V and 3 bases at J; junction bases unmatched: 8. The CDR3 is CASSPTGTNYNEQFF. The CDR3 DNA follows: TGTGCCAGCTCTCCTACCGGGACTAACTACAATGAGCAGTTCTTC.

The chain recombines TRBV5-1 with TRBJ2-5; tentative D call: TRBD2 (6 bases). Between the trimmed V and J ends, which lost 2 bases and 6 bases, there was a span of 11 bases. CDR1 is SGHRS, CDR2 YFSETQ, per germline. The CDR3 is made up of 13 amino acids. The CDR3 spells CASSFLGGQTQYF. CDR3 in DNA: TGCGCCAGCAGCTTCCTCGGGGGTCAGACCCAGTACTTC. The variable domain in full, with the rest retrieved from reference TRBV5-1 and TRBJ2-5, is KAGVTQTPRYLIKTRGQQVTLSCSPISGHRSVSWYQQTPGQGLQFLFEYFSETQRNKGNFPGRFSGRQFSNSRSEMNVSTLELGDSALYLCASSFLGGQTQYFGPGTRLLVL.

This rearrangement joins TRBV12-3 or TRBV12-4 to TRBJ1-4, with D hard to call. This CDR3 has 13 amino acids. Trimming removed 5 bases at V and 8 bases at J, with 12 bases between. This CDR3 reads CASSRSSDEKLFF. The CDR3 DNA is TGTGCCAGCAGTCGAAGTTCAGACGAAAAACTGTTTTTT.

The chain combines TRBV4-1 with TRBJ1-2; maybe TRBD1 (5 bases). The CDR3 is 14 residues long. Germline V gene data show CDR1 as MGHRA and CDR2 as YSYEKL. V was pared by 4 bases and J by 8 bases, with 17 bases between. CDR3 amino acids: CASSPTQGMEGYTF. In nucleotides, the CDR3 is TGCGCCAGCAGCCCCACCCAGGGTATGGAGGGCTACACCTTC.

Comment on this clonotype: One end of the junction varies from germline; a read error may be responsible. The chain employs TRBV6-2 or TRBV6-3 and TRBJ2-1, with 12 bases identical to TRBD1. This CDR3 has 15 residues. CDR1 and CDR2 (germline): MNHEY, SVGEGT. The DNA for the CDR3 is TGTGCCAGCAATAGGGGGACAGGGGGCTACAAGGAGCAGTTCTTC. Its protein is CASNRGTGGYKEQFF.

This clonotype was recorded a few times. J is TRBJ2-3 and V is TRBV29-1; no firm D call. Trimming stripped 0 bases from V and 3 bases from J, with 1 base between. The CDR3 has 11 residues. Germline V lookup: CDR1 SQVTM, CDR2 ANQGSEA. The CDR3 sequence is CSVEDTDTQYF. For the CDR3, the DNA is TGCAGCGTTGAAGATACAGATACGCAGTATTTT.

This clonotype was seen only a few times. This rearrangement joins TRBV6-5 to TRBJ2-4; D may be TRBD1 (5 bases). The DNA end is more similar to TRBJ2-7, so the J call may be wrong. The CDR3 totals 14 residues. Per the germline V gene, CDR1 is MNHEY and CDR2 is SVGAGI. CDR3 coding DNA: TGTGCCAGCAGCCTCACCCCGGACATTACCGAGCAGTACTTC. This sequence encodes CASSLTPDITEQYF.

The rearrangement links TRBV5-1 to TRBJ1-1; 7 nucleotides align to TRBD1. Trimming took 2 bases from V and 6 from J; bases not matched to a gene: 7. Germline CDR1 and CDR2: SGHRS and YFSETQ. This CDR3 is built from 14 residues. CDR3 residues: CASSLKYDRAEAFF. The CDR3 DNA reads as TGCGCCAGCAGCTTAAAATACGACAGGGCTGAAGCTTTCTTT.

V gene TRBV27 combines with J gene TRBJ2-1, with D hard to call. The CDR3 has 11 amino acids. The ends were cut back, 5 bases at V and 10 bases at J, with 9 bases in the middle. CDR1 is MNHEY, CDR2 SMNVEV, per germline (reference sequence). CDR3: CASSGTDEQFF. The CDR3 bases are TGTGCCAGCAGTGGCACGGACGAGCAGTTCTTC.

The chain couples TRBV7-8 to TRBJ2-7, with TRBD1 as a possible D gene (6 bases). In germline, CDR1 is SGHVS, CDR2 FQNEAQ. Trimming cost V 5 bases and J 4 bases, with 12 bases left between them. The CDR3 totals 13 residues. The DNA of the CDR3 is TGTGCCAGCAGCCACCGGACAGTGTACGAGCAGTACTTC. Amino acid sequence: CASSHRTVYEQYF.

The V call is TRBV9, the J call TRBJ1-2, with TRBD1 matching 8 bases. Germline trimming cut 3 bases from V and 3 bases from J; bases unmatched to any gene: 13. The CDR3 covers 17 residues. Germline CDR1 is SGDLS and CDR2 is YYNGEE. This CDR3 reads CASSGRTGRSTDYGYTF. DNA for the CDR3: TGTGCCAGCAGCGGCCGGACAGGGAGATCCACTGACTATGGCTACACCTTC.

In its sample, this clonotype was seen a few times. The chain has TRBV27 and TRBJ1-2; TRBD1 matches 9 bases. Trimming cost V 5 bases and J 2 bases; bases outside gene matches: 9. This CDR3 has 16 amino acids. Germline V lookup: CDR1 MNHEY, CDR2 SMNVEV (reference sequence). CDR3 residues: CASSPQLGQGNYGYTF. The DNA for the CDR3 is TGTGCCAGCAGTCCCCAACTCGGACAGGGGAACTATGGCTACACCTTC.

This rearrangement joins TRBV18 to TRBJ1-2; 8 bases line up with TRBD1. The J segment lost 8 bases and the V segment lost 1 base, leaving 15 bases of the junction unmatched. The CDR3 runs 17 residues. Germline V gives CDR1 KGHSH, CDR2 LQKENI. The CDR3 protein is CASSPLNLGQEATGYTF. The CDR3 nucleotides are TGTGCCAGCTCACCACTTAACTTGGGACAGGAAGCGACCGGCTACACCTTC.

The chain recombines TRBV2 with TRBJ2-3; a possible D gene is TRBD2 (6 bases). Trimming cost V 0 bases and J 10 bases, with 11 bases left between them. Germline V lookup: CDR1 SNHLY, CDR2 FYNNEI. This CDR3 contains 13 residues. DNA for the CDR3: TGTGCCAGCAGTGAAGCGGCGGGATTTGCGCAGTATTTT. This encodes CASSEAAGFAQYF.

V gene TRBV27 combines with J gene TRBJ2-6; D is uncertain. Germline loops: CDR1 MNHEY, CDR2 SMNVEV (reference sequence). The V end lost 6 bases, the J end lost 2 bases, and 2 bases lay between the germline ends. This CDR3 contains 12 residues. CDR3 coding DNA: TGTGCCAGCAGCACTGGGGCCAACGTCCTGACTTTC. This gives the protein CASSTGANVLTF.

The chain links TRBV7-2 to TRBJ1-1; weak D call: TRBD1 (5 bases). The CDR3 contains 13 residues. Germline V gives CDR1 SGHTA, CDR2 FQGNSA. Between the trimmed V and J ends, which lost 7 bases and 3 bases, there was a span of 12 bases. This CDR3 reads CASTTRDHTEAFF. The CDR3 nucleotides read TGTGCCAGCACCACCAGGGATCACACTGAAGCTTTCTTT.

The chain has TRBV20-1 and TRBJ2-7; TRBD2 aligns across 14 bases. This CDR3 contains 16 residues. J gave up 6 bases and V 1 base, and 8 bases lay outside the gene matches. The germline gives CDR1 DFQATT, CDR2 SNEGSKA (reference sequence). CDR3 nucleotide sequence: TGCAGTGCTAGAGTCCCGGGGACTAGCGGGAGCAGCGAGCAGTACTTC. Translation: CSARVPGTSGSSEQYF.

The chain has TRBV7-9 and TRBJ2-1; 10 nucleotides line up with TRBD2. J lost 9 bases, V lost 4 bases, and 9 bases had no gene match. Germline CDR1 reads SEHNR; CDR2 reads FQNEAQ (reference sequence). This CDR3 comprises 15 residues. The CDR3: CASSYTSGNYGEQFF. The DNA of the CDR3 is TGTGCCAGCAGCTACACTAGCGGGAACTACGGTGAGCAGTTCTTC.